The next 32 T cell receptor beta chains were all read from a single sample in a study of cytomegalovirus exposure and HLA in healthy donors. Primers included in the PCR were 60 Vbeta and 13 Jbeta primers. Data came from immunoSEQ multiplex PCR; TCRdb stores just in-frame clones and leaves some out. The sample holds under 200,000 clones; 79% are singletons and the top ten take 2.1%. Sequencing was done on a sample of PBMCs. The receptor source for this set is a man aged 35-49 years in good health and CMV-seronegative.

The gene calls are TRBV13 and TRBJ2-1; 10 bases line up with TRBD1. The V segment lost 1 base and the J segment 8 bases; nucleotides outside the gene matches: 5. This CDR3 is built from 15 residues. Germline V lookup: CDR1 PRHDT, CDR2 FYEKMQ (reference sequence). CDR3 sequence (DNA): TGTGCCAGCAGCTTAGTACAGGGACAGGGGTATGAGCAGTTCTTC. It codes for CASSLVQGQGYEQFF.

A note on this clone: The junction differs from germline at one of its ends, possibly a read error. The chain combines TRBV5-6 with TRBJ1-1; D is perhaps TRBD1 (6 bases). The CDR3 length is 14 residues. Germline CDR1 and CDR2: SGHDT and YYEEEE. The DNA of the CDR3 is TGTGCCGGCAGACGGGACACCAAGAACACTGAAGCTTTCTTT. The encoded protein is CAGRRDTKNTEAFF.

The chain uses TRBV27 and TRBJ1-4, with 11 bases that match TRBD1. J lost 8 bases, V lost 3 bases, and 8 bases had no gene match. Germline V gene lookup returns CDR1 MNHEY and CDR2 SMNVEV (reference sequence). CDR3 length equals 16 residues. The CDR3 coding sequence is TGTGCCAGCAGTTTTGGACAGGGGGCATTGGGAGAAAAACTGTTTTTT. Protein product: CASSFGQGALGEKLFF.

The V call is TRBV6-5, the J call TRBJ2-1, with 10 bases that match TRBD1. CDR1 MNHEY and CDR2 SVGAGI come from the germline V gene. J was trimmed by 10 bases and V by 4 bases; bases with no gene match: 13. The CDR3 is 16 amino acids. The CDR3, as DNA: TGTGCCAGCAGTTCCCACCTTGGACAGGGGGTCGGGGAGCAGTTCTTC. This sequence encodes CASSSHLGQGVGEQFF.

The rearrangement joins TRBV28 to TRBJ2-7, with TRBD2 identical over 7 bases. The length of the CDR3 is 13 residues. The germline V gene encodes CDR1 MDHEN and CDR2 SYDVKM. Written as DNA, the CDR3 is TGTACGATTCGTGGGACTACCTCCTACGAGCAGTACTTC. Translating gives CTIRGTTSYEQYF.

This clone was observed a handful of times. The chain links TRBV18 to TRBJ2-7; D is possibly TRBD1 (6 bases). The CDR3 loop spans 16 amino acids. Trimming took off 4 bases at V and 5 bases at J, with 21 bases between the two ends. Germline CDR1 reads KGHSH; CDR2 reads LQKENI. CDR3 region: CASSLQTGDLGNEQYF. CDR3 DNA sequence: TGTGCCAGCTCACTCCAGACAGGCGATCTGGGGAACGAGCAGTACTTC.

This chain uses TRBV19 with TRBJ2-7, with a weak D call TRBD1 (6 bases). The CDR3 sequence is 14 residues long. The V end lost 4 bases, the J end lost 3 bases, and 13 bases lay between the germline ends. Looked up from germline, CDR1 is LNHDA and CDR2 is SQIVND (reference sequence). CDR3 amino acids: CASSNRERLYEQYF. The CDR3 nucleotides read TGTGCCAGTAGTAACAGGGAACGCCTCTACGAGCAGTACTTC.

The chain employs TRBV27 and TRBJ2-7, with 8 bases lining up with TRBD2. The V gene's germline CDR1 is MNHEY and CDR2 SMNVEV (reference sequence). V was pared by 6 bases and J by 3 bases, with 10 bases of the junction left unmatched. This CDR3 is 15 amino acids long. The DNA of the CDR3 is TGTGCCAGCAGAATTCGGGAGGGCCGGATCTACGAGCAGTACTTC. Amino acid sequence: CASRIREGRIYEQYF.

With regard to this clone: A junction boundary mismatches the germline segment, possibly from a read error. This rearrangement joins TRBV7-7 to TRBJ2-1; D gene unclear. Germline V lookup: CDR1 SSHAT, CDR2 FNYEAQ (reference sequence). The CDR3 loop spans 14 amino acids. Here the CDR3 DNA reads TGTGCTAGCAGCTTAGGAGAGGTGTACAATGAGCAGTTCTTC. Protein product: CASSLGEVYNEQFF. Supplemented by reference TRBV7-7 and TRBJ2-1, the full variable domain reads GAGVSQSPRYKVTKRGQDVTLRCDPISSHATLYWYQQALGQGPEFLTYFNYEAQPDKSGLPSDRFSAERPEGSISTLTIQRTEQRDSAMYRCASSLGEVYNEQFFGPGTRLTVL.

V gene TRBV19 combines with J gene TRBJ1-3, with D possibly being TRBD1 (6 bases). The CDR3 covers 15 residues. Trimming stripped 5 bases from V and 0 bases from J, with 11 bases between. Per the germline V gene, CDR1 is LNHDA and CDR2 is SQIVND (reference sequence). Here the CDR3 reads CASSATGRSGNTIYF. The DNA of the CDR3 is TGTGCCAGTAGTGCGACAGGTCGCTCTGGAAACACCATATATTTT.

The rearrangement links TRBV5-1 to TRBJ1-1; no reliable D call. Germline loops: CDR1 SGHRS, CDR2 YFSETQ. The V gene lost 2 bases and the J gene lost 5 bases, with 7 bases spanning the gap. The CDR3 extends over 12 amino acids. The CDR3 loop is CASSLTETEAFF. CDR3 bases: TGCGCCAGCAGCTTAACAGAGACTGAAGCTTTCTTT.

In the case of this clone: At one end the junction does not follow the germline gene, possibly because of a read error. The chain couples TRBV30 to TRBJ2-3, with TRBD1 identical over 7 bases. Germline lookup yields CDR1 GTSNPN and CDR2 SVGIG (reference sequence). The CDR3 is 11 residues long. The CDR3 DNA is TGTGCCTGGTCCCCGGGACAGACCCAAGAATTT. It specifies CAWSPGQTQEF.

This sequence joins TRBV7-9 and TRBJ1-2, with 10 bases that match TRBD1. The CDR3 sequence is 14 residues long. Trimming at V came to 5 bases and at J to 8 bases, leaving 8 bases not matched to a gene. The germline V gene encodes CDR1 SEHNR and CDR2 FQNEAQ (reference sequence). CDR3 nucleotide sequence: TGTGCCAGCAGCCGTGACAGGGGGCAGGGCGGCTACACCTTC. Translation: CASSRDRGQGGYTF. Supplemented by reference TRBV7-9 and TRBJ1-2, the full variable domain reads DTGVSQNPRHKITKRGQNVTFRCDPISEHNRLYWYRQTLGQGPEFLTYFQNEAQLEKSRLLSDRFSAERPKGSFSTLEIQRTEQGDSAMYLCASSRDRGQGGYTFGSGTRLTVV.

This chain connects TRBV21-1 to TRBJ2-7; the listed D gene, TRBD2, was not tested against the DNA. TRBV21-1 is given as a pseudogene. CDR3 length: 15 residues. CDR3 residues: CASSKTRLLTYEQYF. The CDR3 bases are TGTGCCAGCAGCAAAACGAGACTACTAACCTACGAGCAGTACTTC.

This chain joins TRBV7-9 and TRBJ2-3, with 9 bases identical to TRBD2. V lost 5 bases to trimming and J lost 0 bases; unmatched junction nucleotides: 12. This CDR3 region has 18 residues. Germline V CDR1 and CDR2: SEHNR, FQNEAQ (reference sequence). Written as DNA, the CDR3 is TGTGCCAGCAGCACAGCGGGACTAGCTTCCTCTAGCACAGATACGCAGTATTTT. Translation gives CASSTAGLASSSTDTQYF.

This clone came up once. This rearrangement joins TRBV7-2 to TRBJ2-5; the match to TRBD1 covers 7 bases. Germline CDR1 is SGHTA and CDR2 is FQGNSA. The CDR3 has 14 amino acids. With V trimmed by 1 base and J by 5 bases, 4 bases remained unmatched. The chain's CDR3 is CASSLEGGGETQYF. The CDR3 region has the DNA TGTGCCAGCAGCTTAGAAGGGGGCGGGGAGACCCAGTACTTC.

The count of this clone is one. The CDR3 sequence: CASSPRLAGGPSHEQFF. For the CDR3, the DNA is TGTGCCAGCAGCCCCCGACTAGCGGGAGGGCCCTCGCATGAGCAGTTCTTC. The genes are TRBV11-2 and TRBJ2-1; 14 bases are a match to TRBD2. Looked up from germline, CDR1 is SGHAT and CDR2 is FQNNGV. CDR3 length equals 17 residues. V lost 5 bases, J lost 8 bases, and 11 bases stayed unmatched.

This clone was detected only once. CDR3 coding DNA: TGTGCCAGCAGTTTAGAGAGGACAGCGAGAGGCTACACCTTC. Amino acid sequence: CASSLERTARGYTF. This chain links TRBV28 with TRBJ1-2, with D perhaps matching TRBD1 (6 bases). Trimming removed 2 bases at V and 8 bases at J, with 15 bases between. CDR1 is MDHEN and CDR2 is SYDVKM in the germline V gene. The CDR3 extends over 14 amino acids.

V and J are TRBV10-3 and TRBJ2-1; a possible D gene is TRBD2 (6 bases). Per germline, CDR1 ENHRY and CDR2 SYGVKD. V lost 0 bases and J lost 2, with 11 bases in between. CDR3 length: 16 amino acids. The chain's CDR3 is CAISESWEVPYNEQFF. CDR3 sequence (DNA): TGTGCCATCAGTGAGTCATGGGAGGTTCCCTACAATGAGCAGTTCTTC.

The chain has TRBV30 and TRBJ2-7, with D maybe TRBD1 (6 bases). V lost 4 bases, J lost 5 bases, and 15 bases lay in between. The CDR3 totals 13 residues. From germline, CDR1 is GTSNPN and CDR2 SVGIG (reference sequence). In nucleotides, the CDR3 is TGTGCCTGGATCACAGGGAAACTCCACGAGCAGTACTTC. It codes for CAWITGKLHEQYF.

The CDR3 is CASSTKGDSSYEQYF. For the CDR3, the DNA is TGTGCCAGCAGTACTAAAGGGGACTCGTCCTACGAGCAGTACTTC. J is TRBJ2-7 and V is TRBV2; possibly TRBD2 for D (6 bases). The CDR3 totals 15 residues. From germline, CDR1 is SNHLY and CDR2 FYNNEI. V dropped 5 bases and J dropped 1 base, with 15 bases sitting between them.

The rearrangement uses TRBV19 and TRBJ2-2; 10 bases align to TRBD2. The V gene's germline CDR1 is LNHDA and CDR2 SQIVND (reference sequence). The CDR3 consists of 16 residues. V lost 6 bases and J lost 7; bases outside the gene matches: 11. CDR3 sequence (DNA): TGTGCCAGTAGCCTTCTAGCGGGAGCTTTCAGCGGGGAGCTGTTTTTT. Encoded protein: CASSLLAGAFSGELFF.

This rearrangement joins TRBV6-1 to TRBJ2-3, with 8 bases matching TRBD1. This CDR3 contains 14 residues. The V segment lost 6 bases and the J segment 6 bases; nucleotides outside the gene matches: 8. Per germline, CDR1 MNHNS and CDR2 SASEGT. As DNA, the CDR3 is TGTGCCAGCAGCCAGGGGGCTCCCAGGGATACGCAGTATTTT. It translates to CASSQGAPRDTQYF.

This chain links TRBV6-6 with TRBJ2-1, with 11 bases matching TRBD2. This CDR3 has 16 residues. The V and J ends lost 6 bases and 0 bases, in that order; junction bases with no gene match: 4. Germline CDR1 is MNHNY and CDR2 is SVGAGI (reference sequence). The DNA of the CDR3 is TGTGCCAGCAGAGGCGGACTAGCGGGCTCCTACAATGAGCAGTTCTTC. Translated, it gives CASRGGLAGSYNEQFF.

The chain joins TRBV29-1 to TRBJ2-3, with 8 bases fitting TRBD2. Losses at the gene ends were 7 bases for V and 2 bases for J; bases not matched to a gene: 8. The CDR3 is made up of 14 amino acids. The germline gives CDR1 SQVTM, CDR2 ANQGSEA. The CDR3 nucleotides are TGCAGCGCCGCCGCTAGCGGGTCCACAGATACGCAGTATTTT. Residues: CSAAASGSTDTQYF.

There are a few counts of this clone. The CDR3 spells CASSNLVGLAGVNEQFF. The CDR3 nucleotides are TGTGCCAGTAGTAACCTCGTGGGCCTAGCGGGAGTCAATGAGCAGTTCTTC. This chain joins TRBV19 and TRBJ2-1; 10 bases are a match to TRBD2. Germline trimming cut 4 bases from V and 6 bases from J; bases unmatched to any gene: 12. Germline V gene sequence: CDR1 LNHDA, CDR2 SQIVND (reference sequence). The CDR3 runs to 17 residues. Full variable domain (outside the CDR3, taken from reference TRBV19 and TRBJ2-1): DGGITQSPKYLFRKEGQNVTLSCEQNLNHDAMYWYRQDPGQGLRLIYYSQIVNDFQKGDIAEGYSVSREKKESFPLTVTSAQKNPTAFYLCASSNLVGLAGVNEQFFGPGTRLTVL.

Worth noting for this clone: Germline is not matched at one junction end, which may reflect a read error. The chain carries TRBV5-4 and TRBJ2-4; perhaps TRBD1 as D (7 bases). This CDR3 contains 12 residues. The V gene's germline CDR1 is SGHNT and CDR2 YYREEE (reference sequence). This CDR3 is CASSFVAGQWNF. In DNA form, the CDR3 reads TGTGCCAGCAGTTTCGTCGCGGGACAGTGGAACTTC.

This clone was counted a single time. The CDR3 region is CASRASRGNYGYTF. CDR3 in DNA: TGTGCCAGTAGAGCTTCAAGGGGGAACTATGGCTACACCTTC. This sequence joins TRBV19 and TRBJ1-2; possibly TRBD1 for D (6 bases). Trimming shortened V by 6 bases and J by 2 bases, and 13 bases separated the two germline ends. In germline, CDR1 is LNHDA, CDR2 SQIVND (reference sequence). CDR3 length: 14 residues.

The chain recombines TRBV9 with TRBJ2-2; 10 nucleotides agree with TRBD2. V lost 3 bases, J lost 3 bases, and 5 bases stayed unmatched. CDR1 is SGDLS and CDR2 is YYNGEE in the germline V gene. The CDR3 is made up of 16 amino acids. The CDR3 region has the DNA TGTGCCAGCAGCGGGGGTAGCGGGAGGTACACCGGGGAGCTGTTTTTT. Its protein product is CASSGGSGRYTGELFF.

Only a few counts were recorded for this clone. The genes are TRBV30 and TRBJ2-5, with D possibly being TRBD2 (6 bases). The CDR3 is 13 residues long. Germline-derived CDR1 and CDR2 are GTSNPN and SVGIG (reference sequence). The V end was cut by 2 bases, the J end by 1 base, with 8 bases between. The CDR3 region has the DNA TGTGCCTGGAGTTTCGGGGGCCAAGAGACCCAGTACTTC. As protein: CAWSFGGQETQYF.

This chain links TRBV28 with TRBJ2-3; 7 bases fit TRBD2. The J segment lost 1 base and the V segment lost 10 bases, leaving 8 bases of the junction unmatched. CDR3 length equals 14 residues. Germline V gene lookup returns CDR1 MDHEN and CDR2 SYDVKM. The CDR3 loop reads CATNKAGGTDTQYF. The DNA for the CDR3 is TGTGCCACAAACAAGGCGGGAGGCACAGATACGCAGTATTTT.

The chain uses TRBV5-8 and TRBJ2-7, with no clear D. CDR1 and CDR2 (germline): SGHTS, YDEGEE. The CDR3 contains 14 residues. The V end was cut by 2 bases, the J end by 2 bases, with 11 bases between. This CDR3 reads CASSFGRSTYEQYF. DNA of the CDR3: TGTGCCAGCAGCTTCGGCAGGTCGACCTACGAGCAGTACTTC.